These 24 T cell receptor beta chains share one sample of origin, sequenced in a study of control samples from healthy donors and cancer patients. Clones were read by immunoSEQ multiplex PCR, and TCRdb kept only the in-frame ones, dropping some. The sample holds fewer than 30,000 clones, about 82% seen once. Sequencing input: PBMCs. The receptors come from a woman aged 55-70 years with head and neck cancer.

The V gene is TRBV6-2 or TRBV6-3, the J gene TRBJ1-1; no reliable D call. Germline loops: CDR1 MNHEY, CDR2 SVGEGT. The V end was cut by 2 bases, the J end by 7 bases, with 14 bases between. The CDR3 is 14 amino acids. The CDR3 DNA is TGTGCCAGCAGTTACAATGTCGGGTTTCTTGAAGCTTTCTTT. Amino acids: CASSYNVGFLEAFF.

The V gene is TRBV20-1, the J gene TRBJ2-3; no clear D gene. The CDR3 has 15 residues. The germline V gene encodes CDR1 DFQATT and CDR2 SNEGSKA (reference sequence). In DNA form, the CDR3 reads TGCAGCGCCAGTCCTTTCGAGCTCGCGATAGATACGCAGTATTTT. It translates to CSASPFELAIDTQYF.

The chain has TRBV27 and TRBJ2-3; weak D call: TRBD2 (6 bases). CDR3 length: 15 amino acids. V lost 3 bases, J lost 3 bases, and 13 bases lay in between. Germline values: CDR1 MNHEY, CDR2 SMNVEV (reference sequence). As DNA, the CDR3 is TGTGCCAGCAGTTTCTGGTCGGGAGTGACAGATACGCAGTATTTT. Its protein product is CASSFWSGVTDTQYF.

This chain links TRBV11-2 with TRBJ2-3, with 13 bases fitting TRBD2. Trimming at V came to 3 bases and at J to 6 bases, leaving 12 bases not matched to a gene. CDR3 size: 18 residues. CDR1 is SGHAT, CDR2 FQNNGV, per germline. DNA of the CDR3: TGTGCCAGCAGCTTTGGGTTTACTAGCGGGAGGGAACGGGATACGCAGTATTTT. It translates to CASSFGFTSGRERDTQYF. The whole variable domain, filled in from reference TRBV11-2 and TRBJ2-3, reads EAGVAQSPRYKIIEKRQSVAFWCNPISGHATLYWYQQILGQGPKLLIQFQNNGVVDDSQLPKDRFSAERLKGVDSTLKIQPAKLEDSAVYLCASSFGFTSGRERDTQYFGPGTRLTVL.

Here the CDR3 reads CASSQTTTQEQFF. The DNA for the CDR3 is TGTGCCAGCAGCCAAACGACTACTCAAGAGCAGTTCTTC. The chain combines TRBV4-2 with TRBJ2-1; tentatively, D is TRBD2 (5 bases). V lost 2 bases and J 10 bases, leaving 12 bases between the germline ends. The CDR3 covers 13 residues. Germline assignment: CDR1 LGHNA and CDR2 YNFKEQ.

V is TRBV5-5 and J is TRBJ2-1, with D possibly matching TRBD1 (5 bases). Trimming removed 0 bases from V and 0 bases from J, with 13 bases in between. Germline-derived CDR1 and CDR2 are SGHKS and YYEKEE (reference sequence). This CDR3 is 17 amino acids long. CDR3 in DNA: TGTGCCAGCAGCTTGGACCCAGACAGAAGCTCCTACAATGAGCAGTTCTTC. Amino acids: CASSLDPDRSSYNEQFF.

The chain recombines TRBV19 with TRBJ2-3, with a possible D match to TRBD2 (5 bases). The V gene's germline CDR1 is LNHDA and CDR2 SQIVND (reference sequence). This CDR3 is built from 15 residues. Trimming took 4 bases from V and 13 from J, leaving 24 bases between them. CDR3 region: CASSNPSSSFKSKYF. The CDR3 nucleotides read TGTGCCAGTAGTAACCCGTCTAGCTCATTCAAATCGAAGTATTTT.

The V gene is TRBV7-9, the J gene TRBJ1-3; D is uncertain. Per the germline V gene, CDR1 is SEHNR and CDR2 is FQNEAQ (reference sequence). The V and J ends lost 5 bases and 8 bases respectively, with 22 bases between them. The CDR3 totals 16 residues. The CDR3 sequence is CASSPNSIRREHTIYF. Here the CDR3 DNA reads TGTGCCAGCAGCCCGAACAGTATCCGGCGCGAGCACACCATATATTTT. Based on the CDR3 plus reference TRBV7-9 and TRBJ1-3, the full variable domain is DTGVSQNPRHKITKRGQNVTFRCDPISEHNRLYWYRQTLGQGPEFLTYFQNEAQLEKSRLLSDRFSAERPKGSFSTLEIQRTEQGDSAMYLCASSPNSIRREHTIYFGEGSWLTVV.

The chain combines TRBV4-1 with TRBJ2-2; D is unresolved. CDR1 and CDR2 (germline): MGHRA, YSYEKL. V lost 2 bases to trimming and J lost 7 bases, with 20 bases between them. The CDR3 has 17 residues. CDR3 DNA: TGCGCCAGCAGCCAAACAACCCGGTTGGCTGCAATCGGGGAGCTGTTTTTT. Its translation: CASSQTTRLAAIGELFF.

The chain joins TRBV5-6 to TRBJ1-6, with 8 bases lining up with TRBD1. Unmatched junction bases numbered 6, after V lost 0 bases and J lost 13 bases. The CDR3 length is 14 residues. Germline assignment: CDR1 SGHDT and CDR2 YYEEEE. The CDR3 nucleotides read TGTGCCAGCAGCTTGGGACAGGGGCGAAGGCCCCTCCACTTT. Encoded protein: CASSLGQGRRPLHF.

The chain employs TRBV6-4 and TRBJ2-1; maybe TRBD2 (5 bases). With 0 bases removed from V and 1 base from J, the gap between germline ends came to 7 bases. Germline values: CDR1 MRHNA, CDR2 SNTAGT. This CDR3 region has 15 residues. This CDR3 reads CASSDSAGSYNEQFF. The CDR3, as DNA: TGTGCCAGCAGTGACTCTGCGGGTTCCTACAATGAGCAGTTCTTC.

This clone has more than one count but fewer than ten. The V gene is TRBV4-1, the J gene TRBJ1-3; D unclear. The length of the CDR3 is 16 residues. Germline-derived CDR1 and CDR2 are MGHRA and YSYEKL. The V and J ends lost 5 bases and 0 bases respectively, with 14 bases between them. The CDR3 here is CASSARTANSGNTIYF. CDR3 nucleotides: TGCGCCAGCAGCGCCCGGACGGCGAACTCTGGAAACACCATATATTTT.

J is TRBJ2-7 and V is TRBV19; D might be TRBD1 or TRBD2, each matching 5 bases. Germline V gene data show CDR1 as LNHDA and CDR2 as SQIVND (reference sequence). The ends were cut back, 6 bases at V and 3 bases at J, with 15 bases in the middle. The CDR3 sequence is 14 residues long. The CDR3 coding sequence is TGTGCCAGTAGACCCCGGGACGACCACTACGAGCAGTACTTC. Residues: CASRPRDDHYEQYF.

This clone was seen a single time. The chain joins TRBV11-3 to TRBJ2-5, with a weak D call TRBD2 (5 bases). This CDR3 is built from 14 residues. Trimming removed 1 base from V and 0 bases from J, with 6 bases in between. The V gene's germline CDR1 is SGHNT and CDR2 YENEEA. CDR3 sequence: CASSLGEHQETQYF. CDR3 in DNA: TGTGCCAGCAGCTTAGGGGAGCACCAAGAGACCCAGTACTTC.

The chain links TRBV5-6 to TRBJ2-7; 11 bases line up with TRBD2. Germline CDR1 SGHDT, CDR2 YYEEEE. V dropped 5 bases and J dropped 1; count of bases not matched to a gene: 8. The CDR3 spans 16 residues. The CDR3 protein is CASSYSGTSGSYEQYF. The DNA for the CDR3 is TGTGCCAGCAGTTACTCCGGGACTAGCGGTTCCTACGAGCAGTACTTC.

The rearrangement joins TRBV7-9 to TRBJ1-1; D unresolved. V was clipped by 5 bases and J by 7 bases, with 11 bases between them. CDR1 and CDR2 (germline): SEHNR, FQNEAQ (reference sequence). CDR3 size: 12 residues. CDR3 DNA sequence: TGTGCCAGCAGCAAGGGAGTGGGTGAAGCTTTCTTT. Translation gives CASSKGVGEAFF.

The genes are TRBV19 and TRBJ1-5; TRBD1 aligns across 9 bases. J lost 0 bases, V lost 7 bases, and 7 bases had no gene match. The CDR3 loop spans 16 amino acids. Germline V lookup: CDR1 LNHDA, CDR2 SQIVND (reference sequence). CDR3 DNA sequence: TGTGCCAGTACCATGGGACAGGGCCGTAGCAATCAGCCCCAGCATTTT. Its translation is CASTMGQGRSNQPQHF.

This chain uses TRBV27 with TRBJ2-4, with D possibly being TRBD1 (6 bases). This CDR3 has 13 residues. V was clipped by 6 bases and J by 7 bases, with 13 bases between them. Germline loops: CDR1 MNHEY, CDR2 SMNVEV (reference sequence). The CDR3 protein is CASSPQGRNIQYF. CDR3 coding DNA: TGTGCCAGCAGCCCACAGGGCCGGAACATTCAGTACTTC.

This chain links TRBV9 with TRBJ1-3; D is perhaps TRBD1 (6 bases). Germline CDR1 SGDLS, CDR2 YYNGEE. Trimming left V 4 bases short and J 2 bases short, with 13 bases between. The CDR3 is 15 amino acids. For the CDR3, the DNA is TGTGCCAGCAGCTGGAGGGGGGCAGCTGGAAACACCATATATTTT. This encodes CASSWRGAAGNTIYF. Complete variable domain (other parts from reference TRBV9 and TRBJ1-3): DSGVTQTPKHLITATGQRVTLRCSPRSGDLSVYWYQQSLDQGLQFLIQYYNGEERAKGNILERFSAQQFPDLHSELNLSSLELGDSALYFCASSWRGAAGNTIYFGEGSWLTVV.

The gene calls are TRBV6-2 or TRBV6-3 and TRBJ2-1, with TRBD2 matching over 13 bases. The CDR3 loop spans 17 amino acids. Germline lookup yields CDR1 MNHEY and CDR2 SVGEGT. The V segment lost 2 bases and the J segment 6 bases; nucleotides outside the gene matches: 7. DNA for the CDR3: TGTGCCAGCAGTTACCCCGGACTAGCGGGGGAATTCAATGAGCAGTTCTTC. Protein sequence: CASSYPGLAGEFNEQFF.

The V and J genes are TRBV3-1 (or the pseudogene TRBV3-2) and TRBJ1-5; a weak D match, TRBD1 (5 bases). Germline CDR1 reads LGHDT; CDR2 reads YNNKEL (reference sequence). This CDR3 comprises 13 residues. Trimming took off 6 bases at V and 4 bases at J, with 10 bases between the two ends. The CDR3 here is CASSPDSNQPQHF. CDR3 in DNA: TGTGCCAGCAGTCCAGACAGTAATCAGCCCCAGCATTTT.

This chain links TRBV20-1 with TRBJ2-7, with D unclear. The CDR3 loop spans 10 amino acids. Germline V CDR1 and CDR2: DFQATT, SNEGSKA (reference sequence). V lost 6 bases and J lost 3, with 6 bases in between. For the CDR3, the DNA is TGCAGTGCCGGAAGCTACGAGCAGTACTTC. This encodes CSAGSYEQYF.

The count of this clone is one. This rearrangement joins TRBV30 to TRBJ1-1; D remains ambiguous. The CDR3 contains 12 residues. Germline assignment: CDR1 GTSNPN and CDR2 SVGIG (reference sequence). V lost 3 bases and J lost 0, with 5 bases in between. The CDR3 DNA reads TGTGCCTGGAGGCGGTTGAACACTGAAGCTTTCTTT. Its translation is CAWRRLNTEAFF.

The genes are TRBV5-1 and TRBJ2-5; unclear D gene. The germline V and J ends were trimmed by 2 bases and 5 bases, with 13 bases remaining between them. Germline V gene data show CDR1 as SGHRS and CDR2 as YFSETQ. There are 14 residues in the CDR3. Here the CDR3 reads CASSFSGDTETQYF. DNA of the CDR3: TGCGCCAGCAGCTTCTCAGGCGACACGGAGACCCAGTACTTC.